What follows are 30 T cell receptor beta chains derived from one specimen sequenced in a study of memory CD4+ T cells and cytomegalovirus serostatus. Single viable CD3+CD4+CD8-CD45RO+ cells were sorted as the memory CD4+ T cells. The data were produced by immunoSEQ multiplex PCR, yet TCRdb's version contains in-frame clones alone and is incomplete. The data hold 75,000 to 90,000 clones, with approximately 80% observed a single time. The specimen was memory CD4+ T cells from blood. The receptor set was obtained from an adult in good health and CMV-seronegative.

Concerning this clone: Relative to the germline gene, one junction end is altered; a read error may explain this. The gene calls are TRBV7-7 and TRBJ2-1; D ambiguous. Germline V CDR1 and CDR2: SSHAT, FNYEAQ (reference sequence). This CDR3 is 13 amino acids long. CDR3 DNA sequence: TGTGCTAGCAGCTTAGGGCCCTACAATGAGCAGTTCTTC. Translated: CASSLGPYNEQFF. Together with reference TRBV7-7 and TRBJ2-1, the CDR3 gives the full variable domain: GAGVSQSPRYKVTKRGQDVTLRCDPISSHATLYWYQQALGQGPEFLTYFNYEAQPDKSGLPSDRFSAERPEGSISTLTIQRTEQRDSAMYRCASSLGPYNEQFFGPGTRLTVL.

V is TRBV5-4 and J is TRBJ2-7; the match to TRBD2 covers 7 bases. Germline V gives CDR1 SGHNT, CDR2 YYREEE (reference sequence). The ends lost 0 bases at V and 0 bases at J; junction bases unmatched: 6. The CDR3 is 16 amino acids. This chain's CDR3 is CASSLAASGSSYEQYF. The CDR3 DNA is TGTGCCAGCAGCTTGGCCGCTAGCGGCAGCTCCTACGAGCAGTACTTC.

V gene TRBV5-4 combines with J gene TRBJ1-2; TRBD1 is a possible D gene (5 bases). Germline CDR1 is SGHNT and CDR2 is YYREEE (reference sequence). The CDR3 sequence is 15 residues long. The V end lost 6 bases, the J end lost 2 bases, and 17 bases lay between the germline ends. The CDR3 loop reads CASKPGTLENYGYTF. The DNA of the CDR3 is TGTGCCAGCAAACCGGGGACCCTGGAGAACTATGGCTACACCTTC.

The V gene is TRBV6-5, the J gene TRBJ1-1; tentatively, D is TRBD1 (6 bases). Germline values: CDR1 MNHEY, CDR2 SVGAGI. The V end lost 2 bases, the J end lost 5 bases, and 18 bases lay between the germline ends. The CDR3 sequence is 16 residues long. The CDR3 is CASSYVPTGFRTEAFF. CDR3 nucleotides: TGTGCCAGCAGTTACGTCCCCACAGGGTTCAGAACTGAAGCTTTCTTT.

The rearrangement joins TRBV5-6 to TRBJ2-2; possible D gene TRBD1, 6 bases. This CDR3 has 16 amino acids. Trimming cost V 3 bases and J 1 base, with 13 bases left between them. CDR1 SGHDT and CDR2 YYEEEE come from the germline V gene. CDR3 loop: CASSSYTGWNTGELFF. The CDR3 DNA reads as TGTGCCAGCAGCTCGTACACAGGGTGGAACACCGGGGAGCTGTTTTTT.

This clone was seen only once. The rearrangement uses TRBV14 and TRBJ2-1; D possibly uses TRBD1 or TRBD2 (5 bases each). The length of the CDR3 is 13 residues. The V gene's germline CDR1 is SGHDN and CDR2 FVKESK. V was shortened by 2 bases and J by 10 bases, with 12 bases between the two germline ends. The chain's CDR3 is CASSQSGLGEQFF. As DNA, the CDR3 is TGTGCCAGCAGCCAATCGGGGCTCGGGGAGCAGTTCTTC.

The chain links TRBV10-3 to TRBJ1-1, with TRBD1 as a possible D gene (5 bases). V lost 9 bases to trimming and J lost 3 bases, with 17 bases between them. The CDR3 is 14 amino acids. Germline V gene sequence: CDR1 ENHRY, CDR2 SYGVKD. Here the CDR3 reads CAIAKRDGDTEAFF. In nucleotides, the CDR3 is TGTGCCATAGCGAAGAGGGACGGCGACACTGAAGCTTTCTTT.

This clone was detected once. The genes are TRBV10-3 and TRBJ1-5, with unresolved D. Germline V gene data show CDR1 as ENHRY and CDR2 as SYGVKD. Trimming shortened V by 2 bases and J by 0 bases, and 8 bases separated the two germline ends. This CDR3 has 15 residues. The DNA of the CDR3 is TGTGCCATCAGTGAGGGGCAGGATAGCAATCAGCCCCAGCATTTT. It specifies CAISEGQDSNQPQHF.

The rearrangement joins TRBV4-3 to TRBJ1-2; 12 bases match TRBD1. Germline V CDR1 and CDR2: LGHNA, YSLEER. V lost 0 bases, J lost 7 bases, and 15 bases stayed unmatched. The CDR3 totals 19 residues. CDR3 in amino acids: CASSQEVAGTGGVFAGYTF. DNA for the CDR3: TGCGCCAGCAGCCAAGAGGTTGCCGGGACAGGGGGCGTCTTTGCTGGCTACACCTTC.

The chain uses TRBV4-1 and TRBJ1-1; D unclear. The CDR3 covers 14 residues. The V end was cut by 4 bases, the J end by 3 bases, with 12 bases between. Germline lookup yields CDR1 MGHRA and CDR2 YSYEKL. Written as DNA, the CDR3 is TGCGCCAGCAGCCCTCCCTCCTTATACACTGAAGCTTTCTTT. Translation gives CASSPPSLYTEAFF.

This clone has only one observation. The rearrangement joins TRBV15 to TRBJ2-2, with a possible D match to TRBD2 (6 bases). V shed 0 bases and J shed 4 bases, with 9 bases lying between them. Germline V CDR1 and CDR2: LNHNV, YYDKDF (reference sequence). The length of the CDR3 is 15 residues. The CDR3 sequence is CATSREPGVTGELFF. In DNA form, the CDR3 reads TGTGCCACCAGCAGAGAACCGGGGGTCACCGGGGAGCTGTTTTTT.

The V and J genes are TRBV7-2 and TRBJ1-4, with D unclear. V lost 2 bases, J lost 3 bases, and 13 bases lay in between. This CDR3 is built from 16 residues. From germline, CDR1 is SGHTA and CDR2 FQGNSA. The CDR3 is CASSLSSILANEKLFF. The CDR3 nucleotides are TGTGCCAGCAGCTTAAGTTCCATTTTGGCTAATGAAAAACTGTTTTTT. The full variable domain, with the rest looked up from reference TRBV7-2 and TRBJ1-4, is GAGVSQSPSNKVTEKGKDVELRCDPISGHTALYWYRQSLGQGLEFLIYFQGNSAPDKSGLPSDRFSAERTGGSVSTLTIQRTQQEDSAVYLCASSLSSILANEKLFFGSGTQLSVL.

The chain has TRBV6-1 and TRBJ2-7, with 12 bases identical to TRBD1. This CDR3 spans 16 amino acids. Germline lookup yields CDR1 MNHNS and CDR2 SASEGT. Trimming at V came to 3 bases and at J to 7 bases, leaving 10 bases not matched to a gene. The CDR3 nucleotides read TGTGCCAGCAGTGATCCGGGGACAGGGGGCTTGGGGGAGCAGTACTTC. Its translation is CASSDPGTGGLGEQYF.

The V call is TRBV11-3, the J call TRBJ1-3; no firm D call. Trimming took off 5 bases at V and 1 base at J, with 6 bases between the two ends. There are 13 residues in the CDR3. CDR1 SGHNT and CDR2 YENEEA come from the germline V gene. Written as DNA, the CDR3 is TGTGCCAGCAGCACGACGTCTGGAAACACCATATATTTT. Protein product: CASSTTSGNTIYF.

The chain recombines TRBV7-3 with TRBJ2-1; D gene ambiguous. V was trimmed by 5 bases and J by 9 bases, leaving 11 bases between them. Germline loops: CDR1 SGHTA, CDR2 FQGTGA. CDR3 size: 12 residues. The CDR3 is CASSPFSGEQFF. The CDR3 DNA sequence: TGTGCCAGCAGCCCCTTTAGTGGTGAGCAGTTCTTC.

The chain uses TRBV5-1 and TRBJ2-2; D tentatively reads TRBD1 or TRBD2 (5 bases each). The CDR3 length is 16 residues. V lost 4 bases, J lost 0 bases, and 13 bases lay in between. From germline, CDR1 is SGHRS and CDR2 YFSETQ. This chain's CDR3 is CASSVRWGSNTGELFF. The CDR3 region has the DNA TGCGCCAGCAGCGTGCGGTGGGGGTCGAACACCGGGGAGCTGTTTTTT.

This clone was seen only once. V and J are TRBV19 and TRBJ2-1; 8 nucleotides agree with TRBD1. V lost 5 bases to trimming and J lost 3 bases; unmatched junction nucleotides: 6. This CDR3 region has 15 residues. Germline CDR1 reads LNHDA; CDR2 reads SQIVND (reference sequence). CDR3 sequence: CASSPNRGIYNEQFF. CDR3 DNA: TGTGCCAGTAGTCCGAACAGGGGGATCTACAATGAGCAGTTCTTC.

The gene calls are TRBV25-1 and TRBJ2-4; possibly TRBD1 or TRBD2 for D (5 bases each). The ends were cut back, 5 bases at V and 4 bases at J, with 12 bases in the middle. Germline V gene sequence: CDR1 MGHDK, CDR2 SYGVNS. The CDR3 length is 14 residues. For the CDR3, the DNA is TGTGCCAGCAGTTACGGGGCAAATAAAAACATTCAGTACTTC. It is translated as CASSYGANKNIQYF.

To note about this clone: The sample has other DNA sequences that encode this CDR3 too. The CDR3 DNA follows: TGTGCCTGGAGTGTAAGGGGGGCATCTGAAAAACTGTTTTTT. Encoded protein: CAWSVRGASEKLFF. The chain has TRBV30 and TRBJ1-4, with a possible D match to TRBD1 (6 bases). The germline V gene encodes CDR1 GTSNPN and CDR2 SVGIG (reference sequence). V was shortened by 0 bases and J by 7 bases, with 12 bases between the two germline ends. This CDR3 has 14 residues.

This clone was found once. The chain couples TRBV19 to TRBJ1-1, with 8 bases lining up with TRBD1. V gave up 6 bases and J gave up 4 bases; unmatched junction bases: 10. CDR1 is LNHDA and CDR2 is SQIVND in the germline V gene (reference sequence). This CDR3 has 15 residues. DNA for the CDR3: TGTGCCAGTAGGCTGACAGGGGATCTGGGCACTGAAGCTTTCTTT. Residues: CASRLTGDLGTEAFF.

The chain recombines TRBV6-5 with TRBJ1-1; D is perhaps TRBD1 (6 bases). CDR3 length: 14 amino acids. Trimming stripped 0 bases from V and 4 bases from J, with 9 bases between. Germline lookup yields CDR1 MNHEY and CDR2 SVGAGI. The CDR3: CASSYSNRVTEAFF. The CDR3 DNA sequence: TGTGCCAGCAGTTACTCGAACAGGGTCACTGAAGCTTTCTTT.

This clone came up many times. Here the CDR3 DNA reads TGTGCCAGCAGCCAATTGGACGGAAACATTCAGTACTTC. It specifies CASSQLDGNIQYF. The chain uses TRBV5-6 and TRBJ2-4; D call uncertain. V was shortened by 4 bases and J by 6 bases, with 11 bases between the two germline ends. CDR1 SGHDT and CDR2 YYEEEE come from the germline V gene. The CDR3 consists of 13 residues. Full variable domain (missing parts from reference TRBV5-6 and TRBJ2-4): DAGVTQSPTHLIKTRGQQVTLRCSPKSGHDTVSWYQQALGQGPQFIFQYYEEEERQRGNFPDRFSGHQFPNYSSELNVNALLLGDSALYLCASSQLDGNIQYFGAGTRLSVL.

This clone has a handful of counts. The genes are TRBV5-1 and TRBJ2-3; a weak D match, TRBD1 (6 bases). CDR1 is SGHRS, CDR2 YFSETQ, per germline. Trimming stripped 0 bases from V and 3 bases from J, with 17 bases between. The CDR3 is 17 residues long. The DNA for the CDR3 is TGCGCCAGCAGCTTGGAGGGCAGGGGAAGAGGTACAGATACGCAGTATTTT. It codes for CASSLEGRGRGTDTQYF.

The rearrangement links TRBV5-6 to TRBJ2-3; tentatively, D is TRBD2 (7 bases). Germline V gene lookup returns CDR1 SGHDT and CDR2 YYEEEE. The CDR3 has 16 amino acids. The ends were cut back, 1 base at V and 4 bases at J, with 16 bases in the middle. CDR3 amino acids: CASSLFRGGLADTQYF. DNA for the CDR3: TGTGCCAGCAGCTTGTTTCGCGGGGGCCTCGCAGATACGCAGTATTTT.

The chain links TRBV7-8 to TRBJ1-3; 7 bases are shared with TRBD1. Germline loops: CDR1 SGHVS, CDR2 FQNEAQ. The CDR3 extends over 16 amino acids. V dropped 6 bases and J dropped 4; count of bases not matched to a gene: 12. CDR3 sequence reads: CASRPTGDGRGNTIYF. The CDR3 nucleotides are TGTGCCAGCAGACCCACAGGGGACGGTCGGGGAAACACCATATATTTT.

CDR3 amino acids: CASKGTYEQYF. Here the CDR3 DNA reads TGCGCCAGCAAGGGGACCTACGAGCAGTACTTC. The chain uses TRBV5-1 and TRBJ2-7, with D possibly matching TRBD1 (5 bases). Germline CDR1 SGHRS, CDR2 YFSETQ. Trimming cost V 6 bases and J 2 bases, with 6 bases left between them. CDR3 length equals 11 residues.

The genes are TRBV11-2 and TRBJ2-5; D possibly corresponds to TRBD2 (5 bases). CDR1 is SGHAT, CDR2 FQNNGV, per germline. The germline V and J ends were trimmed by 2 bases and 5 bases, with 15 bases remaining between them. This CDR3 is 15 amino acids long. DNA of the CDR3: TGTGCCAGCAGCTTAACTCAGGCCCCGGGGGAGACCCAGTACTTC. Its translation: CASSLTQAPGETQYF.

The V and J genes are TRBV7-6 and TRBJ1-6; 9 nucleotides align to TRBD1. The V segment lost 4 bases and the J segment 6 bases; nucleotides outside the gene matches: 4. The CDR3 is made up of 15 amino acids. Germline CDR1 reads SGHVS; CDR2 reads FNYEAQ. In DNA, the CDR3 is TGTGCCAGCAGCTCCGGACAGGGGCGTAATTCACCCCTCCACTTT. Translation: CASSSGQGRNSPLHF.

This sequence joins TRBV5-6 and TRBJ2-7; a possible D gene is TRBD1 (6 bases). Germline V lookup: CDR1 SGHDT, CDR2 YYEEEE. The CDR3 runs 14 residues. V was cut by 5 bases and J by 2 bases, with 14 bases left in between. The CDR3 spells CASSRTGITYEQYF. The CDR3 coding sequence is TGTGCCAGCAGTCGAACAGGGATCACCTACGAGCAGTACTTC.

V usage is TRBV18 and J usage is TRBJ2-7, with 9 bases aligning to TRBD1. The CDR3 consists of 14 residues. The germline V gene has CDR1 KGHSH and CDR2 LQKENI. V lost 4 bases, J lost 2 bases, and 3 bases stayed unmatched. The CDR3 reads CASSLGQGTYEQYF. In nucleotides, the CDR3 is TGTGCCAGCTCACTGGGACAGGGAACCTACGAGCAGTACTTC.